Shown below are 31 T cell receptor beta chains from a single sample sequenced in a study of cytomegalovirus exposure and HLA in healthy donors. Sequencing used immunoSEQ multiplex PCR; TCRdb keeps in-frame clones, though not all of them. This table holds tens of thousands of clones, 90% to 95% found once. Sequencing was performed on PBMCs. Receptors were obtained from a woman between 18 and 29 years old in good health and CMV-seronegative.

The chain links TRBV2 to TRBJ2-7; D may be TRBD2 (6 bases). Germline V gene data show CDR1 as SNHLY and CDR2 as FYNNEI. V was clipped by 4 bases and J by 2 bases, with 15 bases between them. The CDR3 runs 15 residues. CDR3: CASSGPGLGTYEQYF. DNA of the CDR3: TGTGCCAGCAGTGGACCGGGACTGGGCACCTACGAGCAGTACTTC.

The chain joins TRBV6-6 to TRBJ1-1, with D possibly TRBD1 on 5 matching bases. The CDR3 runs 13 residues. V was trimmed by 5 bases and J by 0 bases, leaving 7 bases between them. Germline V gene data show CDR1 as MNHNY and CDR2 as SVGAGI (reference sequence). CDR3 amino acids: CASSIQVNTEAFF. CDR3 bases: TGTGCCAGCAGTATACAGGTGAACACTGAAGCTTTCTTT.

V is TRBV7-2 and J is TRBJ2-5; no clear D. Trimming stripped 2 bases from V and 9 bases from J, with 16 bases between. The CDR3 length is 14 residues. Looked up from germline, CDR1 is SGHTA and CDR2 is FQGNSA. As DNA, the CDR3 is TGTGCCAGCAGCTTAAATCTAGAAACCCGCTCCCAGTACTTC. Amino acids: CASSLNLETRSQYF.

The chain combines TRBV4-3 with TRBJ2-7; 10 bases line up with TRBD2. The CDR3 is 16 amino acids. The germline CDR1 and CDR2 sequences are LGHNA and YSLEER. Trimming removed 3 bases from V and 7 bases from J; junction bases left unmatched: 12. CDR3: CASSHPSGLAAGEQYF. DNA of the CDR3: TGCGCCAGCAGCCACCCAAGCGGACTAGCGGCGGGTGAGCAGTACTTC.

V is TRBV9 and J is TRBJ1-1; D gene uncertain. The CDR3 contains 12 residues. V dropped 4 bases and J dropped 3 bases, with 7 bases sitting between them. Germline V gives CDR1 SGDLS, CDR2 YYNGEE. As DNA, the CDR3 is TGTGCCAGCAGCCCACCAGACACTGAAGCTTTCTTT. Amino acids: CASSPPDTEAFF.

V and J are TRBV9 and TRBJ2-1, with 11 bases matching TRBD2. With V trimmed by 3 bases and J by 6 bases, 8 bases remained unmatched. CDR3 length: 16 amino acids. Germline-derived CDR1 and CDR2 are SGDLS and YYNGEE. CDR3 in amino acids: CASSAHTSGGVNEQFF. CDR3 sequence (DNA): TGTGCCAGCAGCGCCCATACTAGCGGGGGTGTCAATGAGCAGTTCTTC.

DNA for the CDR3: TGTGCCAGCAGCCCCGGGGGAAATTACTATGGCTACACCTTC. This codes for CASSPGGNYYGYTF. The chain employs TRBV21-1 and TRBJ1-2. TRBV21-1 is a pseudogene segment. The CDR3 covers 14 residues.

V gene TRBV27 combines with J gene TRBJ2-1; D might be TRBD1 (6 bases). CDR1 and CDR2 (germline): MNHEY, SMNVEV (reference sequence). The V end lost 8 bases, the J end lost 5 bases, and 7 bases lay between the germline ends. The CDR3 totals 11 residues. As DNA, the CDR3 is TGTGCCAGCTGGGACAACAATGAGCAGTTCTTC. Amino acids: CASWDNNEQFF.

This chain uses TRBV5-4 with TRBJ2-3, with 7 bases aligning to TRBD2. The trim removed 4 bases at V and 3 bases at J, leaving 14 bases unmatched. This CDR3 contains 17 residues. Germline CDR1 reads SGHNT; CDR2 reads YYREEE (reference sequence). In DNA, the CDR3 is TGTGCCAGCAGCCGCGAGGTCCTGACAGCGGGGACAGATACGCAGTATTTT. Translating gives CASSREVLTAGTDTQYF.

This sequence joins TRBV4-1 and TRBJ2-3, with a possible D match to TRBD2 (6 bases). The V end was cut by 5 bases, the J end by 2 bases, with 14 bases between. Germline lookup yields CDR1 MGHRA and CDR2 YSYEKL. This CDR3 is built from 15 residues. CDR3 sequence reads: CASSDLWGDTDTQYF. The CDR3, as DNA: TGCGCCAGCAGCGACCTTTGGGGGGACACAGATACGCAGTATTTT.

This rearrangement joins TRBV2 to TRBJ2-5, with D maybe TRBD2 (5 bases). V lost 6 bases to trimming and J lost 2 bases, with 13 bases between them. Germline V gene data show CDR1 as SNHLY and CDR2 as FYNNEI. The CDR3 loop spans 14 amino acids. The CDR3 sequence: CASSTGTGQETQYF. CDR3 coding DNA: TGTGCCAGCAGCACGGGAACTGGACAAGAGACCCAGTACTTC.

The chain couples TRBV19 to TRBJ2-6; D is unclear. V lost 9 bases and J lost 2, with 8 bases in between. This CDR3 region has 13 residues. Germline CDR1 and CDR2: LNHDA and SQIVND (reference sequence). CDR3 nucleotide sequence: TGTGCCAGCCACTCTACTGGGGCCAACGTCCTGACTTTC. Translated: CASHSTGANVLTF.

Remarks on this clone: One end of the junction fails to match germline, which may point to a read error. The chain recombines TRBV18 with TRBJ2-1; 11 bases map to TRBD2. The CDR3 totals 15 residues. Germline CDR1 and CDR2: KGHSH and LQKENI. CDR3 DNA: TGTGCCAGCTCCCCACTAGCGGGGGCGGGGGATGAGCAGTTCTTC. This encodes CASSPLAGAGDEQFF.

The gene calls are TRBV2 and TRBJ1-2, with 10 bases fitting TRBD1. The CDR3 spans 14 residues. Losses at the gene ends were 5 bases for V and 7 bases for J; bases not matched to a gene: 7. CDR1 and CDR2 from the germline V gene are SNHLY and FYNNEI. The CDR3 loop reads CASSLGQGLSGYTF. The CDR3 DNA sequence: TGTGCCAGCAGTCTGGGACAGGGGTTGAGTGGCTACACCTTC.

The V and J genes are TRBV30 and TRBJ2-7; D not resolved. V was trimmed by 2 bases and J by 4 bases, leaving 9 bases between them. CDR3 size: 12 residues. Germline assignment: CDR1 GTSNPN and CDR2 SVGIG (reference sequence). The CDR3 DNA reads TGTGCCTGGAGTCTCACCAGGTACGAGCAGTACTTC. It specifies CAWSLTRYEQYF.

This clone appeared once. The chain links TRBV5-6 to TRBJ1-1; possibly TRBD1 for D (5 bases). V gave up 4 bases and J gave up 4 bases, with 14 bases separating them. CDR1 and CDR2 from the germline V gene are SGHDT and YYEEEE. The CDR3 length is 14 residues. CDR3 sequence (DNA): TGTGCCAGCAGCGTTTATTCGGGGGTCACTGAAGCTTTCTTT. Translated, it gives CASSVYSGVTEAFF.

This chain connects TRBV28 to TRBJ1-2, with D possibly TRBD1 on 6 matching bases. The CDR3 sequence is 13 residues long. Germline V gives CDR1 MDHEN, CDR2 SYDVKM. Trimming left V 2 bases short and J 2 bases short, with 6 bases between. CDR3 bases: TGTGCCAGCAGTTTAGGACAGAACTATGGCTACACCTTC. Amino acids: CASSLGQNYGYTF.

V is TRBV4-1 and J is TRBJ2-7; 8 bases are a match to TRBD2. The length of the CDR3 is 14 residues. Trimming at V came to 1 base and at J to 6 bases, leaving 5 bases not matched to a gene. Germline CDR1 is MGHRA and CDR2 is YSYEKL. Written as DNA, the CDR3 is TGCGCCAGCAGCCAAGTGGGACTAGAAGCCGAGCAGTACTTC. Translation gives CASSQVGLEAEQYF.

The chain employs TRBV7-2 and TRBJ2-1, with D possibly TRBD2 on 5 matching bases. The CDR3 loop spans 17 amino acids. V was pared by 7 bases and J by 7 bases, with 26 bases between. Germline V gives CDR1 SGHTA, CDR2 FQGNSA. CDR3 bases: TGTGCCAGCACCACCCGCGTGGCCGGAGGCCGAGGGAATGAGCAGTTCTTC. It is translated as CASTTRVAGGRGNEQFF.

In this sample, this clone turned up once. Other nucleotide sequences in the sample specify the same CDR3. In nucleotides, the CDR3 is TGTGCCAGCAGTTACGACAGTTCCTACGAGCAGTACTTC. Encoded protein: CASSYDSSYEQYF. The V gene is TRBV6-5, the J gene TRBJ2-7; D might be TRBD1 (5 bases). Per the germline V gene, CDR1 is MNHEY and CDR2 is SVGAGI. The V and J ends lost 2 bases and 1 base respectively, with 6 bases between them. This CDR3 contains 13 residues.

The table lists this clone with a count of one. This rearrangement joins TRBV11-2 to TRBJ2-7, with 8 bases lining up with TRBD2. J gave up 6 bases and V 8 bases, and 15 bases lay outside the gene matches. Germline CDR1 is SGHAT and CDR2 is FQNNGV. CDR3 length: 15 amino acids. The CDR3 coding sequence is TGTGCCAGCTTGCTAGCGGGCCACCTTGGCGGCGAGCAGTACTTC. The encoded protein is CASLLAGHLGGEQYF.

This rearrangement joins TRBV7-9 to TRBJ2-1; maybe TRBD1 (5 bases). CDR3 length: 17 residues. CDR1 SEHNR and CDR2 FQNEAQ come from the germline V gene (reference sequence). The germline V and J ends were trimmed by 7 bases and 7 bases, with 26 bases remaining between them. CDR3 sequence reads: CASKDALTELIDNEQFF. The CDR3, as DNA: TGTGCCAGCAAGGACGCCCTGACAGAATTAATTGATAATGAGCAGTTCTTC.

The V call is TRBV5-8, the J call TRBJ1-4, with 7 bases that match TRBD1. Looked up from germline, CDR1 is SGHTS and CDR2 is YDEGEE. The CDR3 has 17 amino acids. Trimming removed 4 bases from V and 6 bases from J; junction bases left unmatched: 15. The CDR3 spells CASSTGTVQSLDEKLFF. CDR3 nucleotide sequence: TGTGCCAGCAGCACTGGGACAGTCCAATCCCTGGATGAAAAACTGTTTTTT.

V is TRBV6-5 and J is TRBJ2-5, with D perhaps TRBD2 (6 bases). The CDR3 extends over 13 amino acids. Trimming removed 5 bases at V and 5 bases at J, with 12 bases between. From germline, CDR1 is MNHEY and CDR2 SVGAGI. CDR3 sequence: CASSGGWIETQYF. The CDR3 nucleotides read TGTGCCAGCAGTGGGGGGTGGATCGAGACCCAGTACTTC.

The J gene is TRBJ2-7, the V gene TRBV28; TRBD1 is a possible D gene (6 bases). The germline V and J ends were trimmed by 10 bases and 6 bases, with 22 bases remaining between them. The CDR3 is 14 residues long. Germline V gene data show CDR1 as MDHEN and CDR2 as SYDVKM. CDR3 DNA sequence: TGTGCCACCAAGCACGCCGGGGAAGGGGGCGAGCAGTACTTC. Protein: CATKHAGEGGEQYF.

This clone came up once. The V and J genes are TRBV25-1 and TRBJ2-7, with TRBD1 matching over 8 bases. V dropped 4 bases and J dropped 1; count of bases not matched to a gene: 12. The CDR3 covers 17 residues. CDR1 is MGHDK, CDR2 SYGVNS, per germline. CDR3 DNA: TGTGCCAGCAGTGGGTACAACCGGAGGGACAGGTCCTACGAGCAGTACTTC. Encoded protein: CASSGYNRRDRSYEQYF.

This clone was counted a single time. The genes are TRBV7-9 and TRBJ2-7, with 7 positions matching TRBD2. This CDR3 is built from 15 residues. V shed 7 bases and J 2 bases; nucleotides not matched to a gene: 11. Germline V gene lookup returns CDR1 SEHNR and CDR2 FQNEAQ (reference sequence). The CDR3 DNA reads TGTGCCAGCATCCGAATTGGGGAGGGGACCTACGAGCAGTACTTC. The encoded protein is CASIRIGEGTYEQYF.

CDR3 DNA sequence: TGCGCCAGCAGTTCGACAGGGGACGAGCAGTACTTC. Translating gives CASSSTGDEQYF. The V call is TRBV5-1, the J call TRBJ2-7; 8 bases line up with TRBD1. J gave up 5 bases and V 5 bases, and 3 bases lay outside the gene matches. In germline, CDR1 is SGHRS, CDR2 YFSETQ. The CDR3 spans 12 residues.

The rearrangement joins TRBV25-1 to TRBJ2-7, with D unclear. The CDR3 is made up of 11 amino acids. Germline V CDR1 and CDR2: MGHDK, SYGVNS. With 3 bases removed from V and 6 bases from J, the gap between germline ends came to 6 bases. The CDR3 coding sequence is TGTGCCAGCAGTGATCCGGTCGAGCAGTACTTC. Amino acids: CASSDPVEQYF.

The rearrangement joins TRBV7-2 to TRBJ2-2; 10 positions agree with TRBD2. This CDR3 contains 14 residues. Losses at the gene ends were 5 bases for V and 7 bases for J; bases not matched to a gene: 4. CDR1 SGHTA and CDR2 FQGNSA come from the germline V gene. The CDR3 DNA follows: TGTGCCAGCAGCCTACTAGCGGGGATCGGGGAGCTGTTTTTT. The encoded protein is CASSLLAGIGELFF.

V usage is TRBV27 and J usage is TRBJ1-2, with TRBD1 identical over 7 bases. The CDR3 loop spans 13 amino acids. Germline V lookup: CDR1 MNHEY, CDR2 SMNVEV (reference sequence). With 5 bases clipped from V and 6 bases from J, the junction kept 6 bases outside the gene matches. This chain's CDR3 is CASSLTGVHGYTF. DNA of the CDR3: TGTGCCAGCAGTCTAACAGGGGTACATGGCTACACCTTC.